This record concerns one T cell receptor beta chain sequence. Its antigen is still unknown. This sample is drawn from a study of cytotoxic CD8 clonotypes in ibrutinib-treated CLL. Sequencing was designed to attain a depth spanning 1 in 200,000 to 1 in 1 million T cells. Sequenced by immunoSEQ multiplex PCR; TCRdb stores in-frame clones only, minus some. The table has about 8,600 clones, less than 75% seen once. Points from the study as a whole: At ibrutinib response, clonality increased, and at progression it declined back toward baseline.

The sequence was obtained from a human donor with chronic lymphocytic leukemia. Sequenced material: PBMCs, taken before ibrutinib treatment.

CDR3 protein: CASSPPNAAYEQYF. The CDR3 region has the DNA TGTGCCAGCTCACCACCGAACGCCGCCTACGAGCAGTACTTC. The gene calls are TRBV18 and TRBJ2-7, with D unresolved. Trimming stripped 0 bases from V and 2 bases from J, with 8 bases between. CDR3 length equals 14 residues. The V gene's germline CDR1 is KGHSH and CDR2 LQKENI.